The subject of this entry is one T cell receptor (beta chain). Enrollees, roughly 18 to 90 years old, lived in roughly 24 US areas. Categorization into cohorts depended on clinical history that participants reported. Authors' analysis steps: By means of reference gene primer amplification, nucleated cell counts were estimated. The method was immunoSEQ multiplex PCR; TCRdb's version includes in-frame clones alone and lacks a portion of them. That table gives V, J and clone size, and the DNA gave D and trimming. The sample has around 190,000 clones, roughly 86% seen once. The sample originates from a study of blood T cell repertoires in COVID-19. The wider study: Sample material is recorded as cDNA or gDNA derived from T cells, B-cell-depleted T cells, or PBMCs.

The origin of this receptor is a woman between 40 and 50 years old in a cohort exposed to, infected with or recovered from COVID-19 (not recorded which). Material: PBMCs or T cells enriched from blood (not recorded which).

CDR3: CASSLYNGELFF. In DNA, the CDR3 is TGTGCCAGCAGCTTATACAACGGGGAGCTGTTTTTT. The rearrangement links TRBV7-9 to TRBJ2-2, with unresolved D. V was cut by 2 bases and J by 7 bases, with 5 bases left in between. Germline CDR1 is SEHNR and CDR2 is FQNEAQ (reference sequence). The CDR3 spans 12 residues. The full variable domain, in which reference TRBV7-9 and TRBJ2-2 provide the parts outside the CDR3, is DTGVSQNPRHKITKRGQNVTFRCDPISEHNRLYWYRQTLGQGPEFLTYFQNEAQLEKSRLLSDRFSAERPKGSFSTLEIQRTEQGDSAMYLCASSLYNGELFFGEGSRLTVL.